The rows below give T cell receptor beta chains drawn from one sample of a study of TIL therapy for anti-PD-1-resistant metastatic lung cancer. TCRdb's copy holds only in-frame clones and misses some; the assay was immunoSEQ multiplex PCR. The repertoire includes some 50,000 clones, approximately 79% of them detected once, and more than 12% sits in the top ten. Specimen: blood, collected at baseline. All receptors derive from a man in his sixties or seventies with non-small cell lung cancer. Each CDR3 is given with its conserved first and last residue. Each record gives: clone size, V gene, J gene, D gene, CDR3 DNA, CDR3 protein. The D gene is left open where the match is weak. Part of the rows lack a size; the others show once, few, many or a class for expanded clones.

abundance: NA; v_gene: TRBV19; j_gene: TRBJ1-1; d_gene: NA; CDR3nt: TGTGCCAGTAGTATACAGGCGGGCACTGAAGCTTTCTTT; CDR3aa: CASSIQAGTEAFF
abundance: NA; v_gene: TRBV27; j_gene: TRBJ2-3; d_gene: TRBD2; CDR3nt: TGTGCCAGCAGTTTCCGGGAGGGCCTATCAGATACGCAGTATTTT; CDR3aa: CASSFREGLSDTQYF
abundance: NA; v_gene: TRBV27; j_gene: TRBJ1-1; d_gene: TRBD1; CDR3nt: TGTGCCAGCAGTAAACAGGGGGCGGGTGAAGCTTTCTTT; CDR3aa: CASSKQGAGEAFF
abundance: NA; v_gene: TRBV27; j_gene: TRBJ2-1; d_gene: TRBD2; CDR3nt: TGTGCCAGCAGCCGACTAGCGGGCACTTACAATGAGCAGTTCTTC; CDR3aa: CASSRLAGTYNEQFF
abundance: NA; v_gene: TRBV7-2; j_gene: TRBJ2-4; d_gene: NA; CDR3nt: TGTGCCAGCAGCTCAGGCACATCGACAAACATTCAGTACTTC; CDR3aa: CASSSGTSTNIQYF
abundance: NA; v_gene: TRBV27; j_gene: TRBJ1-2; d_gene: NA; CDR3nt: TGTGCCAGCAGTACCGCATCGGGGGGCTCTGGCTACACCTTC; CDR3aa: CASSTASGGSGYTF
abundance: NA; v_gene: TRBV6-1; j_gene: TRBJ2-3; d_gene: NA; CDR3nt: TGTGCCAGCAGTGCTCACACCCGCACAGATACGCAGTATTTT; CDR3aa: CASSAHTRTDTQYF
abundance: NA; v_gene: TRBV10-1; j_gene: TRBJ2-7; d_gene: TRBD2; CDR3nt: TGCGCCAGCAGTGACCCAGGTGGGACTAGCGGCTACGAGCAGTACTTC; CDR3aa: CASSDPGGTSGYEQYF
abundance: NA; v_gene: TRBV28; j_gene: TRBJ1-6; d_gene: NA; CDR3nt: TGTGCCAGTCAAAGGGGCAGGGATTCACCCCTCCACTTT; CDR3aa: CASQRGRDSPLHF
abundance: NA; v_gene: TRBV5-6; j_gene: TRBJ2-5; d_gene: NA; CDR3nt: TGTGCCAGCAGCTTGAAACAGGGTGGGGAGACCCAGTACTTC; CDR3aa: CASSLKQGGETQYF
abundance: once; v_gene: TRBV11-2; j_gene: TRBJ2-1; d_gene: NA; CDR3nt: TGTGCCAGCAGCTTCGAGAACAATGAGCAGTTCTTC; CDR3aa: CASSFENNEQFF
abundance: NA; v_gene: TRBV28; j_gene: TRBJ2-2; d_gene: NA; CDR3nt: TGTGCCAGCAGTTCGGGACAACGGGCCGGGGAGCTGTTTTTT; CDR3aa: CASSSGQRAGELFF
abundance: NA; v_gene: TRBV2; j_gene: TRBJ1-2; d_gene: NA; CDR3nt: TGTGCCAGCAGTGACAGGGACTATGGCTACACCTTC; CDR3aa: CASSDRDYGYTF
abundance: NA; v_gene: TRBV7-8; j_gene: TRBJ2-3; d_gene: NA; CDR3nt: TGTGCCAGCAGCCCCAAGCTGGGATCCCTGGGGGATTTAACAGATACGCAGTATTTT; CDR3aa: CASSPKLGSLGDLTDTQYF
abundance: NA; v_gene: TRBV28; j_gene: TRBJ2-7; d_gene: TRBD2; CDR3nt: TGTGCCAGCAGGCTAGCGGGTGAGAACTACGAGCAGTACTTC; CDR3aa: CASRLAGENYEQYF
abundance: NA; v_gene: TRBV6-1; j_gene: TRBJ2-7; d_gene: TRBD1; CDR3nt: TGTGCCAGCGGGGAAGACAGGGCCTACGAGCAGTACTTC; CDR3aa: CASGEDRAYEQYF
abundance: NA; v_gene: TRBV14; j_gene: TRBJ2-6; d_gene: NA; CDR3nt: TGTGCCAGCAGCCAGTACAAGACAGGCTCTGGGGCCAACGTCCTGACTTTC; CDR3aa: CASSQYKTGSGANVLTF
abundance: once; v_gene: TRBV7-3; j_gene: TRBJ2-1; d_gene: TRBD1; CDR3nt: TGTGCCAGCAGCTTAGGGACAGGGAGGAATGAGCAGTTCTTC; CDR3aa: CASSLGTGRNEQFF